This TCR beta chain originates from a study of blood T cell repertoires in COVID-19. Trimming removed 8 bases from V and 1 base from J, with 5 bases in between. The CDR3 is 11 residues long. The germline CDR1 and CDR2 sequences are LGHDT and YNNKEL (reference sequence). This clone occurred a few times. Profiling relied on immunoSEQ multiplex PCR, and the TCRdb table lists in-frame clones only, not all of them. The sample contains approximately 66,000 clones, around 83% of which appear only once. This clonotype was obtained from a man aged 45-65 years with active COVID-19. Sequencing input: peripheral blood. J is TRBJ1-1 and V is TRBV3-1 (or the pseudogene TRBV3-2); possible D gene TRBD1, 5 bases. The CDR3 spells CASQGNTEAFF. CDR3 sequence (DNA): TGTGCCAGCCAGGGGAACACTGAAGCTTTCTTT.